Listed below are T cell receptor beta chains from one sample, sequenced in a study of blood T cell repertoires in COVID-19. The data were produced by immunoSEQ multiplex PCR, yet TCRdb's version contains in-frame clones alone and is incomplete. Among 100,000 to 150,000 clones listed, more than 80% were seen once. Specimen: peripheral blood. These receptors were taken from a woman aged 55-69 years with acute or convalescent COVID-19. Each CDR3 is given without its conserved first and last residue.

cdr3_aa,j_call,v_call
ASSRVTGAGNEKLF,TRBJ1-4,TRBV5-4
ASSQDEYIMNTEAF,TRBJ1-1,TRBV4-1
ASTPRGGIRYQPQH,TRBJ1-5,TRBV5-8
ASSERRGYEQY,TRBJ2-7,TRBV2
ASSLGPQISGTYTDTQY,TRBJ2-3,TRBV5-1
AISESKGAVTEAF,TRBJ1-1,TRBV10-3
AIRGTGNSPLH,TRBJ1-6,TRBV10-3
ASSFEEDQPQH,TRBJ1-5,TRBV7-9
AISDGTTNEQF,TRBJ2-1,TRBV10-3
SASYRGDQPQH,TRBJ1-5,TRBV20-1
ATSTGAYYGYT,TRBJ1-2,TRBV2
ATSDFTVNQPQH,TRBJ1-5,TRBV24-1
ASSILERQPQH,TRBJ1-5,TRBV19
ASLGTGIEI,TRBJ2-1,TRBV2
ASSQEGGPEAF,TRBJ1-1,TRBV4-1
ASSLYENNEQF,TRBJ2-1,TRBV5-1
ASLVVLEQGAVGYT,TRBJ1-2,TRBV6-6
ASSSPRTVQAF,TRBJ1-1,TRBV27
AWKGQGGGGYT,TRBJ1-2,TRBV30
ASSYEGDSPLH,TRBJ1-6,TRBV12-3/TRBV12-4
ASSYRQGGGSPLH,TRBJ1-6,TRBV7-8
ASSIATGSYEQY,TRBJ2-7,TRBV19
ASSAYRGGAGDTQY,TRBJ2-3,TRBV11-2
ARGTGGTEAF,TRBJ1-1,TRBV30
ASSTLSYEQY,TRBJ2-7,TRBV2
ASSQDPQPGEQF,TRBJ2-1,TRBV3-1/TRBV3-2
SVELGVKYGYT,TRBJ1-2,TRBV29-1
ASRSMFQGEDGYT,TRBJ1-2,TRBV5-4
ASSLGQGGEKLF,TRBJ1-4,TRBV5-6
ASSRLGQDYGYT,TRBJ1-2,TRBV5-1
ASSFNRVGYGYT,TRBJ1-2,TRBV5-1
ASGWTGLSNTEAF,TRBJ1-1,TRBV11-1
ASTRGGDSADTQY,TRBJ2-3,TRBV5-4
ASSPTGEDYNEQF,TRBJ2-1,TRBV5-1
ASSPGINYGYT,TRBJ1-2,TRBV12-3/TRBV12-4
ASSSQRVGELF,TRBJ2-2,TRBV7-2
ASSLAWDRGLGYT,TRBJ1-2,TRBV5-4
ASSSGQGYWYNEQF,TRBJ2-1,TRBV6-5
ASSEDRENSPLH,TRBJ1-6,TRBV10-1
AGSRGGYGYT,TRBJ1-2,TRBV19
ASSLAGTGHIG,TRBJ1-2,TRBV9
ASSLSPTRGYSGNTIY,TRBJ1-3,TRBV11-2
ASKLAGQGGYT,TRBJ1-2,TRBV2
ASSQEVRANEKLF,TRBJ1-4,TRBV4-1
ASTPGQGSMNTEAF,TRBJ1-1,TRBV27
ASSFQGNTEAF,TRBJ1-1,TRBV5-1
ASSQDAAGAPSSEQF,TRBJ2-1,TRBV4-2
AWSVSLPNEKLF,TRBJ1-4,TRBV30
ASSFRGLLKPHEQF,TRBJ2-1,TRBV5-6
ASKGQGAGNTIY,TRBJ1-3,TRBV6-5
ASSRDSGTGGSGGYT,TRBJ1-2,TRBV7-9
ASSQWGQGNEKLF,TRBJ1-4,TRBV3-1/TRBV3-2
ASSVEAGENTEAF,TRBJ1-1,TRBV9
ASSEQQGRAEAF,TRBJ1-1,TRBV25-1
ASHGGDRGEQY,TRBJ2-7,TRBV6-5
ASSSAGGNNEQF,TRBJ2-1,TRBV25-1
ASSIRQGSPTDTQY,TRBJ2-3,TRBV5-1
ASSLEGGANQPQH,TRBJ1-5,TRBV7-9